These 24 T cell receptor beta chains share one sample of origin, sequenced in a study of OX40 agonist ivuxolimab in advanced cancers. Here immunoSEQ multiplex PCR was the method, and the copy in TCRdb shows in-frame clones only, minus some. The sample holds 15,000 or so clones, almost 80% seen once. The specimen comprised CD4+ or CD8+ T cells sorted from blood, sampled in a trial of the OX40 agonist ivuxolimab. These receptors all stem from an adult with an advanced solid tumor such as melanoma, head and neck, liver or kidney cancer.

The CDR3 DNA is TGTGCCAGCAGCGCCGGACTAGCGGGAGTTGAGACCCAGTACTTC. The encoded protein is CASSAGLAGVETQYF. J is TRBJ2-5 and V is TRBV9, with 13 bases that match TRBD2. V lost 3 bases to trimming and J lost 5 bases; unmatched junction nucleotides: 4. Germline V gives CDR1 SGDLS, CDR2 YYNGEE. The CDR3 consists of 15 residues.

V and J are TRBV5-1 and TRBJ2-1, with D perhaps TRBD2 (6 bases). Trimming took 4 bases from V and 7 from J, leaving 15 bases between them. This CDR3 contains 14 residues. Germline lookup yields CDR1 SGHRS and CDR2 YFSETQ. The CDR3 bases are TGCGCCAGCAGCCTGGCAGGTAGCGGTAATGAGCAGTTCTTC. Residues: CASSLAGSGNEQFF.

V is TRBV7-2 and J is TRBJ2-1; D uncertain. The germline gives CDR1 SGHTA, CDR2 FQGNSA. The length of the CDR3 is 13 residues. V lost 1 base and J 8 bases, leaving 9 bases between the germline ends. The CDR3 DNA is TGTGCCAGCAGCTTAGGCCTAGTTGATGAGCAGTTCTTC. Protein: CASSLGLVDEQFF.

V and J are TRBV19 and TRBJ2-3, with TRBD1 identical over 8 bases. Trimming removed 7 bases from V and 2 bases from J; junction bases left unmatched: 8. CDR1 is LNHDA and CDR2 is SQIVND in the germline V gene (reference sequence). The CDR3 length is 15 residues. In nucleotides, the CDR3 is TGTGCCAGTACCAGGGGGCTGGGATACACAGATACGCAGTATTTT. Protein: CASTRGLGYTDTQYF.

The V gene is TRBV20-1, the J gene TRBJ2-7; D is undetermined. Germline V CDR1 and CDR2: DFQATT, SNEGSKA (reference sequence). CDR3 length equals 11 residues. V lost 3 bases to trimming and J lost 0 bases, with 3 bases between them. The CDR3 here is CSASNSYEQYF. CDR3 in DNA: TGCAGTGCTAGCAACTCCTACGAGCAGTACTTC.

The chain has TRBV6-1 and TRBJ2-1, with TRBD2 as a possible D gene (6 bases). Trimming removed 7 bases from V and 10 bases from J, with 11 bases in between. This CDR3 contains 11 residues. The germline V gene encodes CDR1 MNHNS and CDR2 SASEGT. CDR3 residues: CASIGGTEQFF. In nucleotides, the CDR3 is TGTGCCAGCATAGGAGGGACCGAGCAGTTCTTC.

A remark on this clone: Its ends do not fully match the called genes, so a read error is possible. The chain combines TRBV5-1 with TRBJ2-7, with 8 bases fitting TRBD2. Germline CDR1 and CDR2: SGHRS and YFSETQ. The CDR3 has 15 residues. The CDR3 loop is CASRVISGNFYEQYF. The CDR3 coding sequence is TGTGCCAGCAGAGTGATTAGCGGGAACTTCTACGAGCAGTACTTC.

The chain uses TRBV5-1 and TRBJ2-1, with 10 positions matching TRBD2. Unmatched junction bases numbered 4, after V lost 0 bases and J lost 7 bases. The CDR3 spans 15 residues. From germline, CDR1 is SGHRS and CDR2 YFSETQ. CDR3: CASSLATSGTNEQFF. CDR3 DNA sequence: TGCGCCAGCAGCTTGGCCACTAGCGGGACAAATGAGCAGTTCTTC.

The rearrangement uses TRBV19 and TRBJ1-1, with D unresolved. The CDR3 has 16 amino acids. Trimming took off 3 bases at V and 5 bases at J, with 19 bases between the two ends. Germline CDR1 and CDR2: LNHDA and SQIVND (reference sequence). DNA for the CDR3: TGTGCCAGTAGTATTGAGAGTGGGCGGACGGGGACTGAAGCTTTCTTT. Translated, it gives CASSIESGRTGTEAFF.

The chain joins TRBV5-1 to TRBJ2-1; the D is unclear. The CDR3 is 16 residues long. The ends were cut back, 4 bases at V and 4 bases at J, with 18 bases in the middle. Looked up from germline, CDR1 is SGHRS and CDR2 is YFSETQ. CDR3 sequence (DNA): TGCGCCAGCAGCCCCTTGACCAGAACCTCTTACAATGAGCAGTTCTTC. This translates into CASSPLTRTSYNEQFF. Using reference TRBV5-1 and TRBJ2-1 for the parts outside the CDR3, the full variable domain is KAGVTQTPRYLIKTRGQQVTLSCSPISGHRSVSWYQQTPGQGLQFLFEYFSETQRNKGNFPGRFSGRQFSNSRSEMNVSTLELGDSALYLCASSPLTRTSYNEQFFGPGTRLTVL.

The chain carries TRBV7-9 and TRBJ1-1; D is ambiguous. This CDR3 is built from 14 residues. Trimming stripped 1 base from V and 1 base from J, with 7 bases between. Looked up from germline, CDR1 is SEHNR and CDR2 is FQNEAQ (reference sequence). CDR3 DNA sequence: TGTGCCAGCAGCTTAGTATCCGAGAACACTGAAGCTTTCTTT. Translating gives CASSLVSENTEAFF.

The chain recombines TRBV7-8 with TRBJ2-1, with TRBD2 identical over 7 bases. With 3 bases clipped from V and 0 bases from J, the junction kept 8 bases outside the gene matches. CDR3 length: 17 amino acids. The germline gives CDR1 SGHVS, CDR2 FQNEAQ. In DNA, the CDR3 is TGTGCCAGCAGCTTTGCTAGCGGTCTGAGCTCCTACAATGAGCAGTTCTTC. Translated: CASSFASGLSSYNEQFF.

The rearrangement joins TRBV9 to TRBJ2-2; D is undetermined. The CDR3 has 13 residues. CDR1 and CDR2 from the germline V gene are SGDLS and YYNGEE. V lost 0 bases, J lost 5 bases, and 5 bases lay in between. CDR3 bases: TGTGCCAGCAGCGTAGGGGGTACCGGGGAGCTGTTTTTT. Its protein is CASSVGGTGELFF.

The V call is TRBV6-5, the J call TRBJ2-3, with 7 bases aligning to TRBD1. Trimming removed 0 bases from V and 5 bases from J; junction bases left unmatched: 8. The CDR3 is 16 residues long. Germline values: CDR1 MNHEY, CDR2 SVGAGI. CDR3 region: CASSYSIDRVGDTQYF. The CDR3, as DNA: TGTGCCAGCAGTTACTCGATCGACAGGGTGGGAGATACGCAGTATTTT.

This clone was recorded once. J is TRBJ1-3 and V is TRBV27; D gene uncertain. V lost 3 bases and J 1 base, leaving 4 bases between the germline ends. CDR3 length equals 13 residues. Germline CDR1 reads MNHEY; CDR2 reads SMNVEV (reference sequence). As DNA, the CDR3 is TGTGCCAGCAGTTTGGGGTCTGGAAACACCATATATTTT. Translating gives CASSLGSGNTIYF.

Concerning this clone: Distinct nucleotide sequences in the sample also encode this CDR3. The chain is built from TRBV5-1 and TRBJ2-1, with D possibly TRBD1 on 5 matching bases. CDR1 is SGHRS, CDR2 YFSETQ, per germline. The CDR3 runs 13 residues. Trimming left V 4 bases short and J 6 bases short, with 11 bases between. The CDR3 DNA reads TGCGCCAGCAGCCAGGGAACCTCCAATGAGCAGTTCTTC. Translated, it gives CASSQGTSNEQFF.

The chain links TRBV5-6 to TRBJ2-5; D may be TRBD1 (5 bases). V was cut by 4 bases and J by 5 bases, with 18 bases left in between. The CDR3 covers 15 residues. Germline V lookup: CDR1 SGHDT, CDR2 YYEEEE. The CDR3 reads CASSLGQGARETQYF. DNA of the CDR3: TGTGCCAGCAGCCTAGGCCAGGGCGCACGGGAGACCCAGTACTTC.

This clone is a singleton in its sample. The chain couples TRBV7-9 to TRBJ2-6, with TRBD1 as a possible D gene (6 bases). This CDR3 has 15 residues. Germline CDR1 reads SEHNR; CDR2 reads FQNEAQ (reference sequence). V shed 5 bases and J shed 6 bases, with 14 bases lying between them. The CDR3 DNA reads as TGTGCCAGCAGCGAGACAGGCCGCTTGGCCAACGTCCTGACTTTC. Translated, it gives CASSETGRLANVLTF.

The chain is built from TRBV28 and TRBJ1-1; D gene ambiguous. Germline V gives CDR1 MDHEN, CDR2 SYDVKM. The CDR3 is 14 residues long. Deletions cut 4 bases from V and 0 bases from J, with 9 bases between. The CDR3 bases are TGTGCCAGCAGTTCCGGACGGATGAACACTGAAGCTTTCTTT. It specifies CASSSGRMNTEAFF.

The V and J genes are TRBV6-5 and TRBJ1-5, with D possibly matching TRBD1 (6 bases). The V and J ends lost 6 bases and 1 base respectively, with 13 bases between them. The CDR3 runs 15 residues. CDR1 is MNHEY and CDR2 is SVGAGI in the germline V gene. The CDR3 protein is CASRITGNSNQPQHF. CDR3 nucleotide sequence: TGTGCCAGCAGGATAACAGGGAACAGCAATCAGCCCCAGCATTTT.

The V gene is TRBV28, the J gene TRBJ1-3; D is possibly TRBD1 (5 bases). CDR1 is MDHEN, CDR2 SYDVKM, per germline. V was shortened by 1 base and J by 0 bases, with 10 bases between the two germline ends. The CDR3 runs to 16 residues. The CDR3 region is CASSLFRVASGNTIYF. Written as DNA, the CDR3 is TGTGCCAGCAGTTTATTCAGGGTTGCCTCTGGAAACACCATATATTTT.

The J gene is TRBJ2-7, the V gene TRBV5-6, with D possibly being TRBD2 (6 bases). This CDR3 region has 13 residues. Trimming took off 1 base at V and 2 bases at J, with 7 bases between the two ends. The germline CDR1 and CDR2 sequences are SGHDT and YYEEEE. The CDR3 sequence: CASSLSSAYEQYF. The DNA for the CDR3 is TGTGCCAGCAGCTTGTCTAGCGCCTACGAGCAGTACTTC.

The chain links TRBV30 to TRBJ2-3, with TRBD1 identical over 9 bases. The CDR3 runs 14 residues. V was pared by 7 bases and J by 2 bases, with 7 bases of the junction left unmatched. CDR1 and CDR2 from the germline V gene are GTSNPN and SVGIG (reference sequence). The CDR3: CALSGTGITDTQYF. The CDR3 DNA reads TGTGCCTTGTCTGGGACAGGGATCACAGATACGCAGTATTTT.

The chain links TRBV7-3 to TRBJ2-5, with 7 bases matching TRBD1. Germline V gives CDR1 SGHTA, CDR2 FQGTGA. Trimming at V came to 2 bases and at J to 3 bases, leaving 15 bases not matched to a gene. The CDR3 contains 18 residues. CDR3 sequence reads: CASSLGPDRVAGKETQYF. Written as DNA, the CDR3 is TGTGCCAGCAGCTTAGGCCCCGACAGGGTAGCCGGAAAAGAGACCCAGTACTTC.